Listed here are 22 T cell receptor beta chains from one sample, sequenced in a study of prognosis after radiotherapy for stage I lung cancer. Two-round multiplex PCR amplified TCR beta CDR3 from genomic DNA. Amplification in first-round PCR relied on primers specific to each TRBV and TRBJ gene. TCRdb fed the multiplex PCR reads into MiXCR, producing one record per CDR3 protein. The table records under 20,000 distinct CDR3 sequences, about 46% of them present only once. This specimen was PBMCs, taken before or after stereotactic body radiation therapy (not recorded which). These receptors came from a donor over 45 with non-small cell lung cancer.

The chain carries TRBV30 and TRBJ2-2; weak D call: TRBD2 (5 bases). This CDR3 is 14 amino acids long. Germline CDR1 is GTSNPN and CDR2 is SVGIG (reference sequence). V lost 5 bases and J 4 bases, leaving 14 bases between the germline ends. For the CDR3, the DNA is TGTGCCTGGGGTGCCAGCGGTGTCACCGGGGAGCTGTTTTTT. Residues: CAWGASGVTGELFF.

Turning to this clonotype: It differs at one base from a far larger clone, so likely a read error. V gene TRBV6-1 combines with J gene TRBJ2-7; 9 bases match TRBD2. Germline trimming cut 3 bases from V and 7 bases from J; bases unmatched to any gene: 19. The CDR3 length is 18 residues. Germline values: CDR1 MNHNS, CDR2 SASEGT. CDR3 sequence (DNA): TGTGCCAGCAGTGACCACTGCCCCCCCCCTCAGCGGGAGGTAGAGCAGTACTTC. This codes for CASSDHCPPPQREVEQYF.

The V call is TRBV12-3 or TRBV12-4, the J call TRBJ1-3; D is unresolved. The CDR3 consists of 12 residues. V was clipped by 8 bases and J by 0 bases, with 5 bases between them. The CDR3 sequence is CASALSGNTIYF. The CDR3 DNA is TGTGCCAGCGCCCTCTCTGGAAACACCATATATTTT.

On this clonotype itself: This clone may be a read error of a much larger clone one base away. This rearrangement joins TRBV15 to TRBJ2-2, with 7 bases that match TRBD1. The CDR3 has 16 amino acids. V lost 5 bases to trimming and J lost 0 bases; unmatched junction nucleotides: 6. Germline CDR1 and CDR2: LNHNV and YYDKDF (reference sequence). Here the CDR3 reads CATSLTGSPNTGELFF. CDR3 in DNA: TGTGCCACCAGCCTGACAGGGTCACCGAACACCGGGGAGCTGTTTTTT.

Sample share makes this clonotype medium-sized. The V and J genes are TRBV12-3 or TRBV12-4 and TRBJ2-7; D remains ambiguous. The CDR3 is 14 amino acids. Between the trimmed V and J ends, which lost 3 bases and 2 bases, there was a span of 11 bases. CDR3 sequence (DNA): TGTGCCAGCAGTTTTGTTGTCCCTCCCTACGAGCAGTACTTC. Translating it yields CASSFVVPPYEQYF.

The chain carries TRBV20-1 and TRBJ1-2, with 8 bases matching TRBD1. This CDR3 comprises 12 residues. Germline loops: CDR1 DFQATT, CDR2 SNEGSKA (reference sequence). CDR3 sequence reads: CSRLDRDYGYTF. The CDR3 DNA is TGCAGCCGACTGGACAGGGACTATGGCTACACCTTC.

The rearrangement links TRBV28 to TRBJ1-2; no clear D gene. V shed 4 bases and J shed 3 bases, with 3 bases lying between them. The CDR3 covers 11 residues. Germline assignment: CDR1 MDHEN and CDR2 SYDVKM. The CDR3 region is CASSSDYGYTF. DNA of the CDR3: TGTGCCAGCAGTTCCGACTATGGCTACACCTTC.

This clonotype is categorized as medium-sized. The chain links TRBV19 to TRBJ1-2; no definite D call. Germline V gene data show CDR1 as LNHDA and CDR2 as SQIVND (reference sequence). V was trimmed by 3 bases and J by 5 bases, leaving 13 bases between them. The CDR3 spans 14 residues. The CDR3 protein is CASSILDAGYGYTF. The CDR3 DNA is TGTGCCAGTAGTATCCTCGACGCTGGATATGGCTACACCTTC.

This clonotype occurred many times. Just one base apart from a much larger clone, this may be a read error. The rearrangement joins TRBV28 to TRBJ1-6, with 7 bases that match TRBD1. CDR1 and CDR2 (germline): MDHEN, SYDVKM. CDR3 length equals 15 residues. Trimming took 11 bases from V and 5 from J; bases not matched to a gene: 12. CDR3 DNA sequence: TGTGCCGGCACCCACCTCGACAGGGATAATTCACCCCTCCACTTT. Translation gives CAGTHLDRDNSPLHF.

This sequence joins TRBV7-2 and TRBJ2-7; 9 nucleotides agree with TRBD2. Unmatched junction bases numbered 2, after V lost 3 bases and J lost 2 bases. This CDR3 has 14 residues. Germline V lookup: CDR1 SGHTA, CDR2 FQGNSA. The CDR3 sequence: CASSLTSGAYEQYF. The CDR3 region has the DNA TGTGCCAGCAGCTTGACTAGCGGAGCCTACGAGCAGTACTTC.

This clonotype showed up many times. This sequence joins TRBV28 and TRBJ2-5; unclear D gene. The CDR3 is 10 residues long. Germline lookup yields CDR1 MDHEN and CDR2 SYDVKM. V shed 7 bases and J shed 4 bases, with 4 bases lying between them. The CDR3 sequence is CASKGETQYF. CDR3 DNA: TGTGCCAGCAAAGGAGAGACCCAGTACTTC.

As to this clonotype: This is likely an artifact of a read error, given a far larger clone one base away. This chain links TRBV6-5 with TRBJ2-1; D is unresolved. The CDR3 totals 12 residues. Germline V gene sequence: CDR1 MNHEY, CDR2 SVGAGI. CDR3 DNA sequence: TGTTCCAGTGCCTCTGACGGAAATGAGCAGTTCTTC. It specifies CSSASDGNEQFF.

CDR3 sequence (DNA): TGCGCCAGCAGCTTGCGCGGGGGTTTGGGAGATACGCAGTATTTT. This translates into CASSLRGGLGDTQYF. V is TRBV5-1 and J is TRBJ2-3; 7 bases line up with TRBD2. Trimming cost V 1 base and J 5 bases; bases outside gene matches: 7. This CDR3 has 15 residues. Looked up from germline, CDR1 is SGHRS and CDR2 is YFSETQ.

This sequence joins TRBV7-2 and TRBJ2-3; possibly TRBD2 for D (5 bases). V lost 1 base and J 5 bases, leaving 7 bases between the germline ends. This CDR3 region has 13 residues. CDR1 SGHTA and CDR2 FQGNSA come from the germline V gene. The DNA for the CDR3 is TGTGCCAGCAGCTTAGGGGGAGAAGATACGCAGTATTTT. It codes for CASSLGGEDTQYF.

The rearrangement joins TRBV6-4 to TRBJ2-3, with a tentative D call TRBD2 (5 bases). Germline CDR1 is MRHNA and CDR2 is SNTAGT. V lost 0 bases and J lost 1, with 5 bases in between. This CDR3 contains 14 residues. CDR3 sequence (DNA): TGTGCCAGCAGTGACTCGGAGGGCACAGATACGCAGTATTTT. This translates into CASSDSEGTDTQYF.

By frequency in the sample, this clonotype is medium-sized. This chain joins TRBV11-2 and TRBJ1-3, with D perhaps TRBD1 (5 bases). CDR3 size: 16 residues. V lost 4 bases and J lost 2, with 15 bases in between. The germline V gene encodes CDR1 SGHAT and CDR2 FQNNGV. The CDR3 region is CASSSRQRVTGNTIYF. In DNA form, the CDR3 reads TGTGCCAGCAGCTCCAGACAGAGGGTGACTGGAAACACCATATATTTT. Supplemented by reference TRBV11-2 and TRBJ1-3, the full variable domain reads EAGVAQSPRYKIIEKRQSVAFWCNPISGHATLYWYQQILGQGPKLLIQFQNNGVVDDSQLPKDRFSAERLKGVDSTLKIQPAKLEDSAVYLCASSSRQRVTGNTIYFGEGSWLTVV.

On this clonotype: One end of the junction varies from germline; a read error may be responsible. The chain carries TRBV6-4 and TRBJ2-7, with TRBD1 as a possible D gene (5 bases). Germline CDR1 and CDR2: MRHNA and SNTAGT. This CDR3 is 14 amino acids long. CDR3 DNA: TGTGCCAGCAGTTACTCTTCAGGGCAGGGCGAGCAGTACTTC. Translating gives CASSYSSGQGEQYF.

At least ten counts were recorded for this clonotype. CDR3 loop: CSAGTGLGGEKLFF. CDR3 nucleotides: TGCAGTGCCGGAACAGGGCTGGGGGGTGAAAAACTGTTTTTT. The chain uses TRBV20-1 and TRBJ1-4; D might be TRBD1 (6 bases). V lost 6 bases and J 7 bases, leaving 18 bases between the germline ends. The CDR3 is 14 amino acids. Germline V gene lookup returns CDR1 DFQATT and CDR2 SNEGSKA (reference sequence).

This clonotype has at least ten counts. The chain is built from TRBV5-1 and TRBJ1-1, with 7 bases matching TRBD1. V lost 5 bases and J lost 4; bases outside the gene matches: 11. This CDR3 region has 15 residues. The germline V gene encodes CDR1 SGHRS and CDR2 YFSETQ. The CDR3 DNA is TGCGCCAGCAGATATAATACAGGGGAGACCACTGAAGCTTTCTTT. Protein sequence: CASRYNTGETTEAFF.

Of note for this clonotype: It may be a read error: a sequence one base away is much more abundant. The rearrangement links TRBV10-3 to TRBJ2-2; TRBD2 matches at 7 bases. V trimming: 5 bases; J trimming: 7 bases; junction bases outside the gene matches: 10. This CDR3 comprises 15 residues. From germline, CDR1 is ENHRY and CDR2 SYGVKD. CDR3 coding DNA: TGTGCCATCAGTAACCCCAGCGGGAATCTCGGGGAGCTGTTTTTT. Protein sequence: CAISNPSGNLGELFF.

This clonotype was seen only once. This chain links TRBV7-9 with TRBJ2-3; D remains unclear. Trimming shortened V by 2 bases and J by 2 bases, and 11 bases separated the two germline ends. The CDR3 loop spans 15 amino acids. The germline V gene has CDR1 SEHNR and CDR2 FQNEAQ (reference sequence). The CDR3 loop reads CASSLNSVNTDTQYF. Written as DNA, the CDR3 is TGTGCCAGCAGCTTAAATTCCGTGAACACAGATACGCAGTATTTT.

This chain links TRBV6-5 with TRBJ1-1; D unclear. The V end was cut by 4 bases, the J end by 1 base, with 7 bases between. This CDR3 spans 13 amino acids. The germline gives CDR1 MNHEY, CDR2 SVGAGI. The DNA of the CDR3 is TGTGCCAGCAGTTTGGGAGCGAACACTGAAGCTTTCTTT. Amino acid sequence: CASSLGANTEAFF.